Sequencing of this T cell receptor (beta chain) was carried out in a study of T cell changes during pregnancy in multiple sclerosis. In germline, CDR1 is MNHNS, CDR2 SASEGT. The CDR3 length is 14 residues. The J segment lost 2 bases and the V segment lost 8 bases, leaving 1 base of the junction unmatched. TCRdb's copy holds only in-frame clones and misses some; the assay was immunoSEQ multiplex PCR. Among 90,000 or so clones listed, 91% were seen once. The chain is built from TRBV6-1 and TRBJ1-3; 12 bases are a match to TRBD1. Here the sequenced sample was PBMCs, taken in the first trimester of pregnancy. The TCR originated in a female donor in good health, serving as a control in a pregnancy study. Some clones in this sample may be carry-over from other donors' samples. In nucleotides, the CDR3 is TGTGCCAGCCGGGACAGGGGGCCTGGAAACACCATATATTTT. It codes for CASRDRGPGNTIYF.